The 32 T cell receptor beta chains below were found in one sample sequenced in a study of blood T cell repertoires in COVID-19. Some clones are missing from TCRdb's copy, which holds only in-frame ones; the method was immunoSEQ multiplex PCR. Of hundreds of thousands of clones listed, approximately 91% are singletons. The source material was peripheral blood. The origin of the receptors is a woman aged 45-60 years with COVID-19, enrolled during active disease.

This clone is a singleton in its sample. This sequence joins TRBV27 and TRBJ2-7; 8 nucleotides agree with TRBD2. Germline lookup yields CDR1 MNHEY and CDR2 SMNVEV (reference sequence). The trim removed 8 bases at V and 0 bases at J, leaving 9 bases unmatched. The CDR3 is 15 amino acids. The CDR3 here is CASPTSRGGSYEQYF. The CDR3 DNA sequence: TGTGCCAGCCCAACTTCCCGGGGGGGCTCCTACGAGCAGTACTTC.

This sequence joins TRBV12-3 or TRBV12-4 and TRBJ1-1; D remains unclear. V shed 3 bases and J shed 0 bases, with 5 bases lying between them. This CDR3 is built from 13 residues. The CDR3 DNA reads as TGTGCCAGCAGTTTGCACATGAACACTGAAGCTTTCTTT. Translation gives CASSLHMNTEAFF.

This clone was seen repeatedly, ten times or more. This chain uses TRBV6-2 or TRBV6-3 with TRBJ2-2; no definite D call. This CDR3 is built from 15 residues. Trimming removed 2 bases from V and 0 bases from J, with 7 bases in between. Germline V gene lookup returns CDR1 MNHEY and CDR2 SVGEGT. The CDR3 spells CASSYEHPNTGELFF. As DNA, the CDR3 is TGTGCCAGCAGTTACGAACACCCGAACACCGGGGAGCTGTTTTTT.

The chain carries TRBV18 and TRBJ1-2; 10 bases align to TRBD1. Looked up from germline, CDR1 is KGHSH and CDR2 is LQKENI. V was clipped by 3 bases and J by 1 base; unmatched bases: 5. This CDR3 is built from 16 residues. For the CDR3, the DNA is TGTGCCAGCTCACCTACCGGGACAGGGGATAACTATGGCTACACCTTC. Residues: CASSPTGTGDNYGYTF.

DNA of the CDR3: TGTGCCAGCAGCTTAATAGCGGGGGGAGCCCATGAGCAGTTCTTC. It yields the protein CASSLIAGGAHEQFF. V usage is TRBV7-6 and J usage is TRBJ2-1, with 10 bases matching TRBD2. The V and J ends lost 2 bases and 8 bases, in that order; junction bases with no gene match: 6. This CDR3 is built from 15 residues. In germline, CDR1 is SGHVS, CDR2 FNYEAQ.

The rearrangement links TRBV5-1 to TRBJ1-6; weak D call: TRBD1 (6 bases). The CDR3 sequence is 17 residues long. CDR1 and CDR2 (germline): SGHRS, YFSETQ. Trimming pared 0 bases from V and 5 bases from J, leaving 15 bases between. The CDR3 nucleotides are TGCGCCAGCAGCTTGGTACCCCAACAGGGAGATAATTCACCCCTCCACTTT. Translation: CASSLVPQQGDNSPLHF. Full variable domain (outside the CDR3, taken from reference TRBV5-1 and TRBJ1-6): KAGVTQTPRYLIKTRGQQVTLSCSPISGHRSVSWYQQTPGQGLQFLFEYFSETQRNKGNFPGRFSGRQFSNSRSEMNVSTLELGDSALYLCASSLVPQQGDNSPLHFGNGTRLTVT.

This chain links TRBV10-3 with TRBJ2-1; TRBD2 aligns across 15 bases. The CDR3 spans 19 residues. Germline V CDR1 and CDR2: ENHRY, SYGVKD. Trimming took 0 bases from V and 2 from J; bases not matched to a gene: 5. The CDR3 region is CAISESGTSGGRTYNEQFF. For the CDR3, the DNA is TGTGCCATCAGTGAGTCCGGGACTAGCGGGGGGCGTACCTACAATGAGCAGTTCTTC.

This clone turned up a few times. The chain links TRBV19 to TRBJ1-1, with D tentatively TRBD1 (6 bases). V dropped 6 bases and J dropped 0 bases, with 11 bases sitting between them. Germline V CDR1 and CDR2: LNHDA, SQIVND (reference sequence). The CDR3 is 14 amino acids. The CDR3 region has the DNA TGTGCCAGTAGGGGGGCCAGTATGAACACTGAAGCTTTCTTT. Residues: CASRGASMNTEAFF.

This clone has only one observation. The rearrangement uses TRBV4-1 and TRBJ2-2; possibly TRBD1 for D (6 bases). Trimming shortened V by 0 bases and J by 6 bases, and 14 bases separated the two germline ends. Germline CDR1 reads MGHRA; CDR2 reads YSYEKL. The CDR3 contains 16 residues. The CDR3 region is CASSQEPQGLSGELFF. CDR3 sequence (DNA): TGCGCCAGCAGCCAAGAACCACAGGGTTTGTCCGGGGAGCTGTTTTTT.

This chain joins TRBV12-5 and TRBJ2-1, with unresolved D. The CDR3 loop spans 12 amino acids. Deletions cut 2 bases from V and 8 bases from J, with 7 bases between. Germline CDR1 is LGHNT and CDR2 is FRNRAP. CDR3 DNA: TGTGCTAGTGGTTTGTACGGTTATGAGCAGTTCTTC. Its translation is CASGLYGYEQFF.

This sequence joins TRBV11-2 and TRBJ2-1; TRBD2 matches at 8 bases. Germline values: CDR1 SGHAT, CDR2 FQNNGV. J gave up 4 bases and V 2 bases, and 10 bases lay outside the gene matches. The CDR3 extends over 17 amino acids. CDR3 protein: CASSLRFGSGGYNEQFF. The CDR3 nucleotides are TGTGCCAGCAGCTTACGGTTCGGCAGCGGGGGATACAATGAGCAGTTCTTC.

Worth noting for this clone: A much larger clone differs from this one at a single base, so this may be a read error. Other DNA sequences in this specimen translate into the identical CDR3. The J gene is TRBJ1-1, the V gene TRBV7-6, with D tentatively TRBD1 (5 bases). There are 13 residues in the CDR3. The V end lost 2 bases, the J end lost 1 base, and 5 bases lay between the germline ends. Germline assignment: CDR1 SGHVS and CDR2 FNYEAQ. In nucleotides, the CDR3 is TGTGCCAGCAGCTTACAGGGGAACACTGAAGCTTTCTTT. It codes for CASSLQGNTEAFF.

The chain carries TRBV11-2 and TRBJ2-1; D is undetermined. Trimming pared 4 bases from V and 4 bases from J, leaving 5 bases between. From germline, CDR1 is SGHAT and CDR2 FQNNGV. There are 12 residues in the CDR3. The DNA of the CDR3 is TGTGCCAGCAGCTCCACATACAATGAGCAGTTCTTC. Protein sequence: CASSSTYNEQFF.

The V gene is TRBV3-1 (or the pseudogene TRBV3-2), the J gene TRBJ1-3; tentative D call: TRBD1 (5 bases). V lost 3 bases and J 3 bases, leaving 12 bases between the germline ends. The germline gives CDR1 LGHDT, CDR2 YNNKEL (reference sequence). The CDR3 has 15 residues. CDR3 sequence (DNA): TGTGCCAGCAGCCAGGGGCGCTCCCGTGGAAACACCATATATTTT. Translating gives CASSQGRSRGNTIYF.

The rearrangement uses TRBV27 and TRBJ2-7; tentatively, D is TRBD1 (6 bases). This CDR3 comprises 12 residues. The V end was cut by 5 bases, the J end by 4 bases, with 9 bases between. Germline lookup yields CDR1 MNHEY and CDR2 SMNVEV (reference sequence). The CDR3 protein is CASSTTGYEQYF. In nucleotides, the CDR3 is TGTGCCAGCAGTACTACAGGGTACGAGCAGTACTTC.

This chain connects TRBV9 to TRBJ2-3; 8 bases line up with TRBD1. After removal of 4 bases from V and 0 bases from J, the junction contained 10 bases not matched to a gene. The CDR3 contains 17 residues. Per germline, CDR1 SGDLS and CDR2 YYNGEE. The CDR3 is CASSLEIGQGSTDTQYF. In DNA, the CDR3 is TGTGCCAGCAGCCTGGAAATAGGACAGGGTAGCACAGATACGCAGTATTTT.

This clone appeared once. V is TRBV30 and J is TRBJ1-3; D perhaps matches TRBD1 (5 bases). CDR3 length: 13 amino acids. CDR1 is GTSNPN, CDR2 SVGIG, per germline (reference sequence). V was clipped by 8 bases and J by 0 bases, with 11 bases between them. Written as DNA, the CDR3 is TGTGCCACCCAGGGTAGCTCTGGAAACACCATATATTTT. Translation gives CATQGSSGNTIYF.

This clone appeared a single time. The rearrangement uses TRBV19 and TRBJ1-2; unclear D gene. Germline loops: CDR1 LNHDA, CDR2 SQIVND (reference sequence). V lost 5 bases to trimming and J lost 1 base, with 14 bases between them. This CDR3 region has 15 residues. The CDR3 coding sequence is TGTGCCAGTAGTGCCGCGGGATCCTTTAACTATGGCTACACCTTC. This codes for CASSAAGSFNYGYTF.

V gene TRBV5-6 combines with J gene TRBJ1-6; tentatively, D is TRBD1 (5 bases). The CDR3 totals 11 residues. Germline values: CDR1 SGHDT, CDR2 YYEEEE. V lost 2 bases and J lost 14, with 8 bases in between. The CDR3 reads CASSFGQTLHF. CDR3 sequence (DNA): TGTGCCAGCAGCTTCGGACAAACCCTCCACTTT.

The V gene is TRBV19, the J gene TRBJ1-5, with D maybe TRBD1 (5 bases). This CDR3 contains 15 residues. The V end lost 9 bases, the J end lost 0 bases, and 15 bases lay between the germline ends. Per germline, CDR1 LNHDA and CDR2 SQIVND (reference sequence). The CDR3 DNA reads as TGTGCCAGCGTACTCGGGGGGAATAGCAATCAGCCCCAGCATTTT. It encodes CASVLGGNSNQPQHF.

V gene TRBV19 combines with J gene TRBJ2-1, with D unclear. V gave up 4 bases and J gave up 8 bases, with 12 bases separating them. CDR1 and CDR2 (germline): LNHDA, SQIVND (reference sequence). The length of the CDR3 is 13 residues. The CDR3: CASSTYLLYEQFF. The CDR3 bases are TGTGCCAGTAGTACGTATCTTTTGTATGAGCAGTTCTTC.

The rearrangement uses TRBV19 and TRBJ1-2; 8 bases fit TRBD1. Losses at the gene ends were 8 bases for V and 4 bases for J; bases not matched to a gene: 12. CDR1 and CDR2 (germline): LNHDA, SQIVND (reference sequence). The CDR3 has 15 residues. In DNA, the CDR3 is TGTGCCAGTTCAGAGACAGGGGCTCGTGCCTATGGCTACACCTTC. Translating gives CASSETGARAYGYTF.

The genes are TRBV30 and TRBJ1-2; possibly TRBD1 for D (6 bases). V was clipped by 5 bases and J by 7 bases, with 14 bases between them. The CDR3 has 12 amino acids. Germline V gene lookup returns CDR1 GTSNPN and CDR2 SVGIG (reference sequence). CDR3 sequence reads: CAWGGDSGGYTF. In DNA, the CDR3 is TGTGCCTGGGGGGGCGACTCGGGTGGCTACACCTTC.

This sequence joins TRBV10-2 and TRBJ1-1; the D is unclear. There are 16 residues in the CDR3. In germline, CDR1 is WSHSY, CDR2 SAAADI. The germline V and J ends were trimmed by 0 bases and 0 bases, with 11 bases remaining between them. CDR3 coding DNA: TGCGCCAGCAGTGAGTCTCGCGCGGGTATGAACACTGAAGCTTTCTTT. It codes for CASSESRAGMNTEAFF.

This clone was seen once. V is TRBV2 and J is TRBJ1-1; possibly TRBD1 for D (5 bases). Per the germline V gene, CDR1 is SNHLY and CDR2 is FYNNEI. The length of the CDR3 is 14 residues. Trimming took off 5 bases at V and 1 base at J, with 11 bases between the two ends. CDR3 residues: CASSKGQGNTEAFF. The CDR3 DNA is TGTGCCAGCAGTAAGGGTCAGGGGAACACTGAAGCTTTCTTT.

In regard to this clone: Other DNA sequences of this sample code for an identical CDR3. The chain uses TRBV12-3 or TRBV12-4 and TRBJ2-5; no clear D gene. V was trimmed by 1 base and J by 0 bases, leaving 3 bases between them. The CDR3 has 13 amino acids. The CDR3 nucleotides are TGTGCCAGCAGTTTAGGGCACCAAGAGACCCAGTACTTC. This codes for CASSLGHQETQYF.

The rearrangement joins TRBV5-4 to TRBJ1-3, with D perhaps matching TRBD1 (5 bases). Germline V CDR1 and CDR2: SGHNT, YYREEE (reference sequence). Trimming took off 2 bases at V and 4 bases at J, with 10 bases between the two ends. The CDR3 extends over 14 amino acids. Here the CDR3 reads CASSLRQPGNTIYF. DNA of the CDR3: TGTGCCAGCAGCTTACGACAGCCGGGAAACACCATATATTTT.

This chain connects TRBV27 to TRBJ2-2; unclear D gene. The CDR3 has 16 residues. Germline V gene sequence: CDR1 MNHEY, CDR2 SMNVEV (reference sequence). V lost 4 bases to trimming and J lost 3 bases, with 15 bases between them. Written as DNA, the CDR3 is TGTGCCAGCAGTTCCAGACGGGTGGTGGACACCGGGGAGCTGTTTTTT. Amino acid sequence: CASSSRRVVDTGELFF.

The chain recombines TRBV6-5 with TRBJ2-5; D not certain. CDR3 size: 14 residues. With 4 bases removed from V and 4 bases from J, the gap between germline ends came to 13 bases. Germline-derived CDR1 and CDR2 are MNHEY and SVGAGI. The CDR3 region has the DNA TGTGCCAGCAGTTTCCTTTCCACACCAGAGACCCAGTACTTC. Encoded protein: CASSFLSTPETQYF.

Comments on this clone: The same CDR3 arises from other DNA sequences in this sample as well. The chain links TRBV18 to TRBJ2-7; D is ambiguous. The CDR3 has 12 amino acids. Germline lookup yields CDR1 KGHSH and CDR2 LQKENI. Trimming removed 6 bases at V and 6 bases at J, with 12 bases between. CDR3 DNA sequence: TGTGCCAGCTCCCCTGAGAAGAGCGAGCAGTACTTC. Its protein product is CASSPEKSEQYF.

J is TRBJ2-7 and V is TRBV9; D may be TRBD1 (5 bases). The ends were cut back, 0 bases at V and 3 bases at J, with 10 bases in the middle. Per germline, CDR1 SGDLS and CDR2 YYNGEE. The CDR3 is made up of 14 amino acids. DNA for the CDR3: TGTGCCAGCAGCGTAGCTCCCAGGGACTACGAGCAGTACTTC. Translation gives CASSVAPRDYEQYF.

The chain links TRBV19 to TRBJ2-3; possibly TRBD2 for D (6 bases). CDR3 length: 16 residues. Germline loops: CDR1 LNHDA, CDR2 SQIVND (reference sequence). The V end was cut by 3 bases, the J end by 1 base, with 14 bases between. The CDR3 nucleotides read TGTGCCAGTAGTATCGAGGGAAGACTAGGCACAGATACGCAGTATTTT. Translation gives CASSIEGRLGTDTQYF.